A single sample gave rise to the 25 T cell receptor beta chains below, sequenced in a study of CD8+CD57+ T cells in acquired aplastic anemia. The template used for profiling TCR beta VDJ and CDR3 was genomic DNA. Each CDR3 protein gets one entry after TCRdb re-called the reads with MiXCR. This table holds some 120,000 distinct CDR3 sequences, about 46% found once. The sample consisted of sorted CD4+, CD8+, or CD8+CD57+ T cells (not recorded which) from PBMCs. All receptors come from a human donor in good health, serving as a control.

This clonotype came up many times. The genes are TRBV12-3 or TRBV12-4 and TRBJ2-3, with D possibly being TRBD2 (6 bases). Trimming took 3 bases from V and 0 from J, leaving 19 bases between them. This CDR3 has 18 residues. The CDR3 loop is CASSFRRGFESSTDTQYF. The CDR3 DNA reads TGTGCCAGCAGTTTCAGGAGGGGCTTCGAAAGTAGCACAGATACGCAGTATTTT.

The sample holds one count of this clonotype. At one boundary the junction diverges from the germline segment, which might be a read error. The chain couples TRBV20-1 to TRBJ2-5, with 12 bases identical to TRBD2. The CDR3 runs to 16 residues. Germline assignment: CDR1 DFQATT and CDR2 SNEGSKA (reference sequence). This CDR3 is CSASASGGVVGGTQYF. The CDR3 nucleotides read TGCAGCGCTAGCGCTAGCGGGGGGGTGGTGGGAGGGACCCAGTACTTC.

Details on this clonotype: One end of the junction varies from germline; a read error may be responsible. This sequence joins TRBV11-1 and TRBJ2-1; 9 bases align to TRBD1. Germline V lookup: CDR1 SGHAT, CDR2 FQDESV (reference sequence). The CDR3 loop spans 14 amino acids. The CDR3, as DNA: TGTGCCAGCAGCCTTACAGGGGGCCGGAATGGGCAGTTCTTC. It translates to CASSLTGGRNGQFF. Combining the CDR3 with reference TRBV11-1 and TRBJ2-1 gives the whole variable domain EAEVAQSPRYKITEKSQAVAFWCDPISGHATLYWYRQILGQGPELLVQFQDESVVDDSQLPKDRFSAERLKGVDSTLKIQPAELGDSAMYLCASSLTGGRNGQFFGPGTRLTVL.

The chain couples TRBV25-1 to TRBJ2-7, with D hard to call. The CDR3 sequence is 15 residues long. Germline V gives CDR1 MGHDK, CDR2 SYGVNS. The germline V and J ends were trimmed by 3 bases and 3 bases, with 15 bases remaining between them. As DNA, the CDR3 is TGTGCCAGCAGTGAGGAAAACATGGGTTTCTACGAGCAGTACTTC. This encodes CASSEENMGFYEQYF.

This clonotype was counted between two and nine times. The genes are TRBV20-1 and TRBJ1-2; D uncertain. Germline-derived CDR1 and CDR2 are DFQATT and SNEGSKA (reference sequence). The CDR3 contains 9 residues. The CDR3 sequence is CRPAGGYTF. CDR3 nucleotide sequence: TGCAGGCCGGCGGGGGGCTACACCTTC.

V gene TRBV4-1 combines with J gene TRBJ2-3; D unresolved. Germline CDR1 is MGHRA and CDR2 is YSYEKL. V was shortened by 3 bases and J by 2 bases, with 6 bases between the two germline ends. The CDR3 is 13 amino acids. CDR3 loop: CASSQELTDTQYF. CDR3 DNA: TGCGCCAGCAGCCAGGAACTCACAGATACGCAGTATTTT.

Only one count was recorded for this clonotype. The V and J genes are TRBV14 and TRBJ1-2, with D unclear. Germline CDR1 SGHDN, CDR2 FVKESK. The V gene lost 1 base and the J gene lost 4 bases, with 10 bases spanning the gap. CDR3 length equals 14 residues. The CDR3 nucleotides read TGTGCCAGCAGCCAAGCTGGACGGCCCTATGGCTACACCTTC. Translating it yields CASSQAGRPYGYTF. Variable domain in full (rest from reference TRBV14 and TRBJ1-2): EAGVTQFPSHSVIEKGQTVTLRCDPISGHDNLYWYRRVMGKEIKFLLHFVKESKQDESGMPNNRFLAERTGGTYSTLKVQPAELEDSGVYFCASSQAGRPYGYTFGSGTRLTVV.

This clonotype was seen ten or more times. The chain links TRBV10-3 to TRBJ2-5; 8 bases align to TRBD1. CDR3 size: 16 residues. Germline trimming cut 3 bases from V and 2 bases from J; bases unmatched to any gene: 8. CDR1 and CDR2 from the germline V gene are ENHRY and SYGVKD. In nucleotides, the CDR3 is TGTGCCATCAGTGACCCAAGGGGACAGGCTCAAGAGACCCAGTACTTC. This gives the protein CAISDPRGQAQETQYF.

V and J are TRBV15 and TRBJ1-2; no clear D gene. The CDR3 spans 13 residues. Trimming took off 8 bases at V and 4 bases at J, with 14 bases between the two ends. The germline gives CDR1 LNHNV, CDR2 YYDKDF (reference sequence). This chain's CDR3 is CATSRGAIYGYTF. The CDR3, as DNA: TGTGCCACCTCCCGAGGCGCGATCTATGGCTACACCTTC.

CDR3 amino acids: CSAFFNGVLKGAEAFF. CDR3 nucleotides: TGCAGTGCTTTCTTTAATGGGGTCCTCAAGGGGGCTGAAGCTTTCTTT. The chain carries TRBV20-1 and TRBJ1-1; a weak D match, TRBD1 (6 bases). CDR3 length: 16 amino acids. Germline loops: CDR1 DFQATT, CDR2 SNEGSKA (reference sequence). The V and J ends lost 5 bases and 6 bases respectively, with 25 bases between them.

With regard to this clonotype: Being one base from a much bigger clone, this may be a read error. This chain links TRBV20-1 with TRBJ2-4; possibly TRBD2 for D (6 bases). The CDR3 has 18 amino acids. From germline, CDR1 is DFQATT and CDR2 SNEGSKA (reference sequence). The CDR3 protein is CSARGTLGPAAGKNIQCF. CDR3 DNA sequence: TGCAGTGCTAGAGGAACGCTCGGCCCCGCGGCGGGAAAAAACATTCAGTGCTTC.

V gene TRBV20-1 combines with J gene TRBJ1-5; D remains unclear. CDR1 DFQATT and CDR2 SNEGSKA come from the germline V gene (reference sequence). The CDR3 extends over 12 amino acids. The V and J ends lost 3 bases and 5 bases respectively, with 8 bases between them. CDR3 region: CSARAGDQPQHF. CDR3 DNA: TGCAGTGCTAGGGCCGGGGATCAGCCCCAGCATTTT.

Comments on this clonotype: A much larger clone is a single base away; this may be a read error. V and J are TRBV12-5 and TRBJ2-6; no clear D gene. This CDR3 region has 14 residues. CDR1 is LGHNT, CDR2 FRNRAP, per germline. As DNA, the CDR3 is TGTGCTGGTGGTTTCTCTTCTGGGGCCAACGTCCTGACTTTC. This gives the protein CAGGFSSGANVLTF.

This clonotype was counted many times. The chain combines TRBV15 with TRBJ2-1; 10 bases line up with TRBD2. Germline assignment: CDR1 LNHNV and CDR2 YYDKDF (reference sequence). With V trimmed by 0 bases and J by 7 bases, 3 bases remained unmatched. The CDR3 length is 15 residues. The DNA of the CDR3 is TGTGCCACCAGCAGAGATGCTAGCGGGGGAAATGAGCAGTTCTTC. This codes for CATSRDASGGNEQFF.

This clonotype has just a few counts. The rearrangement joins TRBV15 to TRBJ1-5, with unresolved D. The CDR3 runs to 14 residues. Between the trimmed V and J ends, which lost 1 base and 0 bases, there was a span of 4 bases. Per the germline V gene, CDR1 is LNHNV and CDR2 is YYDKDF (reference sequence). The CDR3 loop is CATSRGNSNQPQHF. The CDR3 DNA follows: TGTGCCACCAGCAGAGGAAATAGCAATCAGCCCCAGCATTTT.

This sequence joins TRBV20-1 and TRBJ1-1; D perhaps matches TRBD1 (6 bases). The germline CDR1 and CDR2 sequences are DFQATT and SNEGSKA (reference sequence). The CDR3 consists of 12 residues. Between the trimmed V and J ends, which lost 2 bases and 9 bases, there was a span of 13 bases. The CDR3 DNA reads as TGCAGTGCTAGAAGGGGGGAAAGTCAAGCTTTCTTT. Protein sequence: CSARRGESQAFF.

The gene calls are TRBV12-3 or TRBV12-4 and TRBJ1-3; D is perhaps TRBD1 (6 bases). V was clipped by 5 bases and J by 2 bases, with 25 bases between them. The CDR3 extends over 19 amino acids. The DNA of the CDR3 is TGTGCCAGCAGTACGCATAAGGACAGCCCCCGCTTTGCTGGAAACACCATATATTTT. It specifies CASSTHKDSPRFAGNTIYF.

This clonotype was seen only a few times. This may be a read error, as it is one base from a much larger clone. This sequence joins TRBV6-2 or TRBV6-3 and TRBJ1-2; TRBD1 matches at 9 bases. Germline V gives CDR1 MNHEY, CDR2 SVGEGT. The CDR3 spans 15 residues. Written as DNA, the CDR3 is TGTGCCAGCAGTGGGACAGGGCAAGCTAACTATGGCCACACCTTC. This gives the protein CASSGTGQANYGHTF.

This clonotype appeared many times. This chain joins TRBV2 and TRBJ2-3, with D maybe TRBD2 (5 bases). The CDR3 spans 13 residues. Trimming left V 6 bases short and J 1 base short, with 8 bases between. Germline assignment: CDR1 SNHLY and CDR2 FYNNEI. CDR3 DNA sequence: TGTGCCAGCAGAGGCGGGCGCACAGATACGCAGTATTTT. Amino acid sequence: CASRGGRTDTQYF. Full variable domain (rest looked up from reference TRBV2 and TRBJ2-3): EPEVTQTPSHQVTQMGQEVILRCVPISNHLYFYWYRQILGQKVEFLVSFYNNEISEKSEIFDDQFSVERPDGSNFTLKIRSTKLEDSAMYFCASRGGRTDTQYFGPGTRLTVL.

This clonotype was picked up a small number of times. V and J are TRBV6-1 and TRBJ1-3, with 10 bases fitting TRBD1. V shed 5 bases and J 0 bases; nucleotides not matched to a gene: 4. Germline CDR1 and CDR2: MNHNS and SASEGT. The CDR3 has 16 residues. This CDR3 reads CASSPRTGGSGNTIYF. The CDR3 DNA sequence: TGTGCCAGCAGTCCGCGGACAGGGGGCTCTGGAAACACCATATATTTT.

This chain connects TRBV10-1 to TRBJ2-5; D is possibly TRBD1 or TRBD2 (5 bases each). The V gene lost 8 bases and the J gene lost 7 bases, with 26 bases spanning the gap. Germline V CDR1 and CDR2: WNHNN, SYGVQD (reference sequence). The CDR3 contains 16 residues. CDR3: CASGRGALGTRGTQYF. CDR3 coding DNA: TGCGCCAGCGGACGGGGCGCGTTGGGTACAAGAGGGACCCAGTACTTC.

The V call is TRBV7-3, the J call TRBJ2-3; D may correspond to TRBD1 or TRBD2 (6 bases each). The V gene's germline CDR1 is SGHTA and CDR2 FQGTGA. Trimming left V 7 bases short and J 7 bases short, with 9 bases between. The CDR3 has 11 amino acids. The CDR3 protein is CASTGAYTQYF. CDR3 nucleotides: TGTGCCAGCACGGGGGCCTATACGCAGTATTTT.

This clonotype was observed at least ten times. The chain carries TRBV12-3 or TRBV12-4 and TRBJ2-5, with 12 nucleotides matching TRBD2. The ends lost 6 bases at V and 4 bases at J; junction bases unmatched: 6. The CDR3 length is 15 residues. The CDR3 loop is CASRSSGGAGETQYF. The CDR3 nucleotides read TGTGCCAGCAGATCTAGCGGGGGGGCCGGAGAGACCCAGTACTTC.

This clonotype came up many times. This chain connects TRBV20-1 to TRBJ1-4; the D gene is possibly TRBD1 (6 bases). CDR1 is DFQATT and CDR2 is SNEGSKA in the germline V gene (reference sequence). V gave up 3 bases and J gave up 11 bases, with 16 bases separating them. CDR3 size: 13 residues. This CDR3 reads CSASRTEVDKLFF. The CDR3 DNA follows: TGCAGTGCTAGTCGGACAGAGGTGGACAAACTGTTTTTT.

The chain uses TRBV7-8 and TRBJ1-1, with D perhaps TRBD1 (5 bases). The CDR3 totals 15 residues. V was pared by 5 bases and J by 4 bases, with 17 bases between. The germline gives CDR1 SGHVS, CDR2 FQNEAQ. Written as DNA, the CDR3 is TGTGCCAGCAGCACACATGGCAGGGTGGGCACTGAAGCTTTCTTT. Translating gives CASSTHGRVGTEAFF.